One T cell receptor beta chain is described in this entry. Its specificity is not known. This sample is part of a study of CD8 T cells in Susac syndrome. Study-wide findings and caveats: The study's TCR sequencing and HLA analysis covered a relatively small number of individuals, and the study acknowledged this.

The RNA, about 0.5 to 1 ug, was put through reverse transcription using random hexamers. Multiplex immunoSEQ PCR targeted 54 Vbeta and 13 Jbeta TCR beta segments. Each CDR3 protein is one row after TCRdb ran MiXCR on the immunoSEQ multiplex PCR reads. The sample gives over 150,000 distinct CDR3 sequences, about 95% of which show up once; about 0.09% is in the top ten. The study sequenced TCR beta in blood CD8+ and CD4+ T cells. It was treatment-naive patients with stable or active relapsing-remitting disease who made up the multiple sclerosis controls. There are 13 residues in the CDR3. CDR1 and CDR2 (germline): SGHTA, FQGTGA. V was clipped by 3 bases and J by 2 bases, with 7 bases between them.

This chain joins TRBV7-3 and TRBJ2-5; D unresolved. Sequenced sample: CD4+ T cells from PBMCs. The clonotype comes from a human donor with multiple sclerosis. The CDR3 is CASSLSPQETQYF. Written as DNA, the CDR3 is TGTGCCAGCAGCTTGTCTCCACAAGAGACCCAGTACTTC.